This T cell receptor (beta chain) derives from a study of T cells after yellow fever vaccination. Study-level findings and limits: Reappearing after the booster were most of the clones from primary vaccination (about 95% CD4, 88% CD8).

The CDR3 is made up of 16 amino acids. Trimming removed 6 bases from V and 2 bases from J; junction bases left unmatched: 13. Germline V gene lookup returns CDR1 DFQATT and CDR2 SNEGSKA (reference sequence). TCR cDNA, made by 5'RACE template switching, carried an added universal primer site and UMIs. MiXCR, applied by TCRdb to the 5' RACE reads, yields one record per CDR3 protein. Among around 550,000 distinct CDR3 sequences, approximately 21% were seen once, and the ten largest hold 14%. About this clonotype: The target antigen is unknown.

The receptor was isolated from a man younger than 40 who received the YFV17D yellow fever vaccine. The J gene is TRBJ2-3, the V gene TRBV20-1, with 8 bases matching TRBD2. The specimen comprised PBMCs, sampled 15 days after the yellow fever booster vaccination. CDR3 DNA: TGCAGTGCACCTAGAAGTTCGGGAGGGTTCACAGATACGCAGTATTTT. This gives the protein CSAPRSSGGFTDTQYF.